This T cell receptor beta chain was sequenced for a study of CD8 T cells in ankylosing spondylitis. Study-wide results and caveats: Several of the motif variants were reported before in synovial fluid and blood from reactive arthritis. Characteristic of ankylosing spondylitis blood, it appeared, was a TCR beta motif comprising 7 to 9 highly homologous variants. Disease-linked clones were reportedly significantly enriched in matched ankylosing spondylitis synovial fluid.

As regards this clonotype: Its antigen is not identified.

Germline lookup yields CDR1 MRHNA and CDR2 SNTAGT. With V trimmed by 0 bases and J by 10 bases, 1 base remained unmatched. This CDR3 comprises 13 residues. Making use of molecular barcodes, quantitative 5'-RACE generated TCR beta libraries. TCRdb analysed the 5' RACE reads with MiXCR anew, one entry per CDR3 protein. The data hold some 700,000 distinct CDR3 sequences, with roughly 19% observed a single time. The sequence was collected from a male donor with ankylosing spondylitis. Source material: blood, either unsorted or a sorted T cell fraction (not recorded which). The V and J genes are TRBV6-4 and TRBJ2-1; TRBD2 aligns across 9 bases. The CDR3 spells CASSDSTSGEQFF. CDR3 nucleotide sequence: TGTGCCAGCAGTGACTCGACTAGCGGAGAGCAGTTCTTC.